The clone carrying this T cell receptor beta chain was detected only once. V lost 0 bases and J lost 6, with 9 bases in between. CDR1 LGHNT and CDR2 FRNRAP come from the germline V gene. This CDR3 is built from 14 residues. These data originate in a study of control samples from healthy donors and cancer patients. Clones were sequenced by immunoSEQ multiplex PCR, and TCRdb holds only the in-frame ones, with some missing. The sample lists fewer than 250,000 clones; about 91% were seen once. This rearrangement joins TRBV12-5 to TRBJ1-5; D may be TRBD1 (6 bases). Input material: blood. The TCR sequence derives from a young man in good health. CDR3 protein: CASGLVQGSQPQHF. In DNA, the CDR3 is TGTGCTAGTGGTTTGGTACAGGGTAGTCAGCCCCAGCATTTT.